The 19 T cell receptor beta chains below all came from one sample that was sequenced in a study of T cell responses to AZD1222 COVID-19 vaccine. Here immunoSEQ multiplex PCR was the method, and the copy in TCRdb shows in-frame clones only, minus some. The table has approximately 120,000 clones, about 87% seen once; the top ten hold 4% to 5.5%. Specimen: peripheral blood, collected on day 0 of AZD1222 vaccination. Source of these receptors: an adult in good health.

V usage is TRBV6-5 and J usage is TRBJ1-5, with TRBD1 as a possible D gene (5 bases). The ends were cut back, 5 bases at V and 2 bases at J, with 13 bases in the middle. This CDR3 is built from 15 residues. Per germline, CDR1 MNHEY and CDR2 SVGAGI. This chain's CDR3 is CASSPQGDGNQPQHF. CDR3 in DNA: TGTGCCAGCAGTCCTCAGGGTGACGGCAATCAGCCCCAGCATTTT.

This clone was detected once. This chain connects TRBV7-2 to TRBJ1-1; 8 positions match TRBD1. Looked up from germline, CDR1 is SGHTA and CDR2 is FQGNSA. There are 13 residues in the CDR3. The ends lost 2 bases at V and 8 bases at J; junction bases unmatched: 4. CDR3 in amino acids: CASSLNNRGEAFF. The CDR3 nucleotides are TGTGCCAGCAGCTTAAATAACAGGGGGGAAGCTTTCTTT.

This chain joins TRBV20-1 and TRBJ2-7; 8 bases are a match to TRBD2. This CDR3 contains 14 residues. Germline loops: CDR1 DFQATT, CDR2 SNEGSKA (reference sequence). J was trimmed by 0 bases and V by 3 bases; bases with no gene match: 4. The CDR3 sequence: CSASTGTSSYEQYF. The DNA for the CDR3 is TGCAGTGCTAGTACCGGGACTAGCTCCTACGAGCAGTACTTC.

The chain couples TRBV5-6 to TRBJ1-2; D is possibly TRBD1 (5 bases). Trimming took 4 bases from V and 5 from J, leaving 15 bases between them. CDR1 is SGHDT, CDR2 YYEEEE, per germline. This CDR3 contains 14 residues. The CDR3 nucleotides read TGTGCCAGCAGCCCTGGGCAGGGCTGGTATGGCTACACCTTC. Amino acid sequence: CASSPGQGWYGYTF. Drawing the rest from reference TRBV5-6 and TRBJ1-2, the complete variable domain is DAGVTQSPTHLIKTRGQQVTLRCSPKSGHDTVSWYQQALGQGPQFIFQYYEEEERQRGNFPDRFSGHQFPNYSSELNVNALLLGDSALYLCASSPGQGWYGYTFGSGTRLTVV.

The chain employs TRBV9 and TRBJ1-1; D remains ambiguous. The germline V gene encodes CDR1 SGDLS and CDR2 YYNGEE. The V and J ends lost 0 bases and 1 base respectively, with 13 bases between them. This CDR3 comprises 16 residues. CDR3 in DNA: TGTGCCAGCAGCGTAGGGTCAGGAGTTAGGAACACTGAAGCTTTCTTT. Amino acid sequence: CASSVGSGVRNTEAFF.

This clone was observed a few times. The rearrangement uses TRBV6-2 or TRBV6-3 and TRBJ2-7, with 10 nucleotides matching TRBD2. The germline V gene has CDR1 MNHEY and CDR2 SVGEGT. This CDR3 has 19 amino acids. The V and J ends lost 1 base and 2 bases, in that order; junction bases with no gene match: 14. In DNA form, the CDR3 reads TGTGCCAGCAGTTACTTCGAGCGGGGGGGCCTTAGTTCGACCTACGAGCAGTACTTC. This codes for CASSYFERGGLSSTYEQYF.

The rearrangement joins TRBV6-5 to TRBJ1-1, with D maybe TRBD1 (5 bases). The CDR3 totals 15 residues. Germline lookup yields CDR1 MNHEY and CDR2 SVGAGI. The V and J ends lost 0 bases and 0 bases respectively, with 8 bases between them. The CDR3 sequence: CASSYSGGMNTEAFF. Here the CDR3 DNA reads TGTGCCAGCAGTTACTCGGGGGGAATGAACACTGAAGCTTTCTTT.

The CDR3 is CASSPAPGTSHEQYF. As DNA, the CDR3 is TGTGCCAGCAGCCCCGCCCCGGGGACGTCCCACGAGCAGTACTTC. V is TRBV3-1 (or the pseudogene TRBV3-2) and J is TRBJ2-7; D might be TRBD1 or TRBD2, each matching 5 bases. The V gene's germline CDR1 is LGHDT and CDR2 YNNKEL (reference sequence). This CDR3 spans 15 amino acids. Trimming cost V 4 bases and J 5 bases, with 18 bases left between them.

V is TRBV7-2 and J is TRBJ2-5; D unresolved. The CDR3 is 13 amino acids. The V and J ends lost 8 bases and 5 bases respectively, with 15 bases between them. In germline, CDR1 is SGHTA, CDR2 FQGNSA. The CDR3 loop is CASHVSMGETQYF. CDR3 sequence (DNA): TGTGCCAGCCACGTCTCCATGGGGGAGACCCAGTACTTC. Based on the CDR3 plus reference TRBV7-2 and TRBJ2-5, the full variable domain is GAGVSQSPSNKVTEKGKDVELRCDPISGHTALYWYRQSLGQGLEFLIYFQGNSAPDKSGLPSDRFSAERTGGSVSTLTIQRTQQEDSAVYLCASHVSMGETQYFGPGTRLLVL.

This clone was detected once. V gene TRBV6-5 combines with J gene TRBJ2-7; TRBD2 matches at 8 bases. V gave up 6 bases and J gave up 2 bases; unmatched junction bases: 6. Germline V gene sequence: CDR1 MNHEY, CDR2 SVGAGI. The length of the CDR3 is 14 residues. CDR3 region: CASSSGGSPYEQYF. DNA of the CDR3: TGTGCCAGCAGCTCGGGGGGGAGTCCCTACGAGCAGTACTTC.

V is TRBV6-2 or TRBV6-3 and J is TRBJ2-7; 7 nucleotides match TRBD1. The CDR3 loop spans 11 amino acids. The V and J ends lost 6 bases and 12 bases, in that order; junction bases with no gene match: 8. Germline V gene lookup returns CDR1 MNHEY and CDR2 SVGEGT. The CDR3 loop is CASSLGTELYF. The CDR3 coding sequence is TGTGCCAGCAGCCTCGGGACAGAATTGTACTTC.

With regard to this clone: Compared with germline, one end of the junction differs, possibly owing to a read error. The chain combines TRBV4-2 with TRBJ1-6; the D gene is possibly TRBD1 (6 bases). This CDR3 has 14 residues. Germline CDR1 reads LGHNA; CDR2 reads YNFKEQ. The CDR3 DNA follows: TGTGCCAGCATCCAAACAGGGTCGAGTTCACCCCTCCACTTT. Amino acid sequence: CASIQTGSSSPLHF.

V usage is TRBV7-6 and J usage is TRBJ2-1; 8 positions match TRBD2. The CDR3 loop spans 17 amino acids. CDR1 SGHVS and CDR2 FNYEAQ come from the germline V gene. Losses at the gene ends were 0 bases for V and 4 bases for J; bases not matched to a gene: 8. CDR3 in DNA: TGTGCCAGCAGCTTAGCACCAGCGGGAGTATCATACAATGAGCAGTTCTTC. Translated, it gives CASSLAPAGVSYNEQFF. Together with reference TRBV7-6 and TRBJ2-1, the CDR3 gives the full variable domain: GAGVSQSPRYKVTKRGQDVALRCDPISGHVSLYWYRQALGQGPEFLTYFNYEAQQDKSGLPNDRFSAERPEGSISTLTIQRTEQRDSAMYRCASSLAPAGVSYNEQFFGPGTRLTVL.

In this sample, this clone turned up once. This chain connects TRBV11-1 to TRBJ1-3; D is undetermined. This CDR3 spans 15 amino acids. Germline V lookup: CDR1 SGHAT, CDR2 FQDESV (reference sequence). V was clipped by 7 bases and J by 0 bases, with 13 bases between them. The CDR3 DNA reads as TGTGCCAGCACCGGGAGCAGTTACTCTGGAAACACCATATATTTT. Its protein product is CASTGSSYSGNTIYF.

The V and J genes are TRBV2 and TRBJ1-1; D uncertain. Per germline, CDR1 SNHLY and CDR2 FYNNEI. With 4 bases removed from V and 8 bases from J, the gap between germline ends came to 8 bases. The CDR3 length is 11 residues. The CDR3 nucleotides are TGTGCCAGCAGTGTTGTACAGGAAGCTTTCTTT. Its translation is CASSVVQEAFF.

The rearrangement joins TRBV28 to TRBJ2-1; weak D call: TRBD2 (6 bases). The CDR3 contains 14 residues. Germline CDR1 is MDHEN and CDR2 is SYDVKM. V was trimmed by 2 bases and J by 2 bases, leaving 7 bases between them. The DNA for the CDR3 is TGTGCCAGCAGTTTACGGGGGACCTACAATGAGCAGTTCTTC. Translating it yields CASSLRGTYNEQFF.

This sequence joins TRBV27 and TRBJ1-6; a possible D gene is TRBD1 (5 bases). Trimming took off 6 bases at V and 11 bases at J, with 17 bases between the two ends. CDR1 MNHEY and CDR2 SMNVEV come from the germline V gene (reference sequence). There are 14 residues in the CDR3. The CDR3 loop is CASRPGTFNAPLHF. In DNA form, the CDR3 reads TGTGCCAGCAGACCCGGGACCTTCAACGCACCCCTCCACTTT.

The chain uses TRBV7-3 and TRBJ1-5; D uncertain. Germline CDR1 SGHTA, CDR2 FQGTGA. The length of the CDR3 is 13 residues. The germline V and J ends were trimmed by 2 bases and 9 bases, with 11 bases remaining between them. CDR3 residues: CASSLPREGPQHF. The CDR3 nucleotides read TGTGCCAGCAGCTTACCAAGAGAGGGGCCCCAGCATTTT.

The chain carries TRBV2 and TRBJ2-5; 9 nucleotides align to TRBD1. The CDR3 runs to 16 residues. CDR1 and CDR2 from the germline V gene are SNHLY and FYNNEI. After removal of 7 bases from V and 7 bases from J, the junction contained 16 bases not matched to a gene. CDR3 in amino acids: CASIYRDRDPRGTQYF. The CDR3 DNA reads as TGTGCCAGCATCTACCGGGACAGGGATCCAAGAGGGACCCAGTACTTC. Looking up the rest from reference TRBV2 and TRBJ2-5 gives the full variable domain: EPEVTQTPSHQVTQMGQEVILRCVPISNHLYFYWYRQILGQKVEFLVSFYNNEISEKSEIFDDQFSVERPDGSNFTLKIRSTKLEDSAMYFCASIYRDRDPRGTQYFGPGTRLLVL.